This is a list of T cell receptor beta chains from one sample in a study of cytomegalovirus exposure and HLA in healthy donors. TCRdb's copy holds only in-frame clones and misses some; the assay was immunoSEQ multiplex PCR. The repertoire holds 120,000 to 150,000 clones, with approximately 80% as singletons. Sequencing used PBMCs. The receptors were gathered from a man aged 35 to 55 in good health and CMV-seronegative. Both conserved end residues are part of each CDR3. D genes are given only for firm matches. Where a row states a size, it is once, few, many or the class of an expanded clone; other rows omit it.

v_call	clone_size	j_call	d_call	cdr3_nt	cdr3_aa
TRBV6-6	-	TRBJ1-1	-	TGTGCCAGCAGTTCCCCCTCCCTGAACACTGAAGCTTTCTTT	CASSSPSLNTEAFF
TRBV5-5	few	TRBJ1-1	-	TGTGCCAGCATCCCTGCAGGGCGTAACACTGAAGCTTTCTTT	CASIPAGRNTEAFF
TRBV28	-	TRBJ2-7	TRBD1	TGTGCCAGCAGTTTAGGGCAGGGGGCTAAGCAGTACTTC	CASSLGQGAKQYF
TRBV10-3	-	TRBJ2-2	TRBD2	TGTGCCAGCGACCGGGGGGGGGCGCTGAACACCGGGGAGCTGTTTTTT	CASDRGGALNTGELFF
TRBV6-1	-	TRBJ2-5	-	TGTGCCAGCAGTGTACTGGGGCCGTTAGAGACCCAGTACTTC	CASSVLGPLETQYF
TRBV6-5	-	TRBJ1-5	TRBD1	TGTGCCAGCAGCACAGGGGTGAGCAATCAGCCCCAGCATTTT	CASSTGVSNQPQHF
TRBV4-1	-	TRBJ1-6	TRBD1	TGCGCCAGCAGCCGACAGGGGGTGGAAAATTCACCCCTCCACTTT	CASSRQGVENSPLHF
TRBV5-6	few	TRBJ1-2	TRBD1	TGTGCCAGCAGACAGGACAGGGTAGGAGGCTACACCTTC	CASRQDRVGGYTF
TRBV5-6	-	TRBJ2-3	-	TGTGCCAGCAGCTTGCGGTCTAGCACAGATACGCAGTATTTT	CASSLRSSTDTQYF
TRBV28	-	TRBJ2-7	-	TGTGCCAGCAGTTTCCTCGGTGGAGGGGGCTGGGGGGAGCAGTACTTC	CASSFLGGGGWGEQYF
TRBV2	-	TRBJ1-4	-	TGTGCCAGCACCCCACCGGCGGCCTATAATGAAAAACTGTTTTTT	CASTPPAAYNEKLFF
TRBV11-1	few	TRBJ2-5	-	TGTGCCAGCAGCTCGCGACAGGAGTCCGAGACCCAGTACTTC	CASSSRQESETQYF
TRBV6-5	-	TRBJ1-5	-	TGTGCCAGCAATTCTGTTTATAGCAATCAGCCCCAGCATTTT	CASNSVYSNQPQHF
TRBV4-2	-	TRBJ2-2	-	TGTGCCAGCAGGTACAGCTTGAACACCGGGGAGCTGTTTTTT	CASRYSLNTGELFF
TRBV28	-	TRBJ1-1	-	TGTGCCAGCAGTGCCCCCCGTCGACAGAGAAACACTGAAGCTTTCTTT	CASSAPRRQRNTEAFF
TRBV6-1	-	TRBJ1-6	-	TGTGCCAGCAGTGAAGGTCGGAATTCACCCCTCCACTTT	CASSEGRNSPLHF
TRBV4-2	-	TRBJ1-2	-	TGTGCCAGCAGCCAAGATCCAGCAGCGACGGGCTATGGCTACACCTTC	CASSQDPAATGYGYTF
TRBV2	-	TRBJ2-1	-	TGTGCCAGCCGTCGTTATCCGGGGGGCCTTAACAATGAGCAGTTCTTC	CASRRYPGGLNNEQFF
TRBV6-1	few	TRBJ2-2	-	TGTGCCAGCAGTGACAGGGCCACCGGGGAGCTGTTTTTT	CASSDRATGELFF
TRBV28	-	TRBJ2-7	TRBD2	TGTGCCAGCAGTTCCCTTCTAGCGGGAGGCCAGGAGTACGAGCAGTACTTC	CASSSLLAGGQEYEQYF
TRBV19	-	TRBJ2-5	-	TGTGCCAGTAGTGCGGTAGTAAGGGAGACCCAGTACTTC	CASSAVVRETQYF
TRBV28	-	TRBJ2-2	TRBD2	TGTGCCAGCAGCCGTAGCGGGAGGGCCGGAATCGGGGAGCTGTTTTTT	CASSRSGRAGIGELFF
TRBV28	-	TRBJ2-1	-	TGTGCCAGCAGTCTCCCTACTTTGTACAATGAGCAGTTCTTC	CASSLPTLYNEQFF
TRBV20-1	-	TRBJ2-7	-	TGCAGTGCTGATAGATCCTACGAGCAGTACTTC	CSADRSYEQYF
TRBV6-1	few	TRBJ2-7	TRBD1	TGTGCCGGAAGGGACAGGGTTTCCTACGAGCAGTACTTC	CAGRDRVSYEQYF
TRBV9	-	TRBJ2-3	TRBD1	TGTGCCAGCAGCGTCCAGGGGGCAAGCACAGATACGCAGTATTTT	CASSVQGASTDTQYF
TRBV28	once	TRBJ2-3	TRBD2	TGTGCCAGCAGTTTATGGCTAGCGGGAGGAGATACGCAGTATTTT	CASSLWLAGGDTQYF
TRBV5-4	-	TRBJ2-7	TRBD2	TGTGCCAGCAGCTTGGGTACTAGCGGGGAGGGGTTCTACGAGCAGTACTTC	CASSLGTSGEGFYEQYF
TRBV5-1	once	TRBJ2-7	-	TGCGCCAGCAGCTACCGGGACACTGGCTACGAGCAGTACTTC	CASSYRDTGYEQYF
TRBV9	-	TRBJ1-1	TRBD1	TGTGCCAGCAGCGCAAGCCCAGGGGGTGTTGACACTGAAGCTTTCTTT	CASSASPGGVDTEAFF
TRBV7-7	-	TRBJ1-3	-	TGTGCCAGCAGCTCATCTTGGGGGCCTGGAAACACCATATATTTT	CASSSSWGPGNTIYF
TRBV9	few	TRBJ2-1	TRBD2	TGTGCCAGCAGCGTAGAGGATAGCGGGAGGGATGAGCAGTTCTTC	CASSVEDSGRDEQFF
TRBV6-5	-	TRBJ1-6	-	TGTGCCAGCAGGAACGGGGGGGGCTCACCCCTCCACTTT	CASRNGGGSPLHF
TRBV7-9	-	TRBJ2-6	-	TGTGCCAGCAGCTTAGGTCGCGGGGTAATCTCTGGGGCCAACGTCCTGACTTTC	CASSLGRGVISGANVLTF
TRBV29-1	-	TRBJ2-3	TRBD1	TGCAGCGTTAGCAGGGGGTCAGATACGCAGTATTTT	CSVSRGSDTQYF
TRBV30	-	TRBJ1-2	-	TGTGCCTGGAGCCTCCTCGGGGAAAGCTACACCTTC	CAWSLLGESYTF
TRBV2	-	TRBJ2-7	-	TGTGCCACTTTTAGCCTACTAGTCTACGAGCAGTACTTC	CATFSLLVYEQYF
TRBV10-1	-	TRBJ2-5	-	TGCGCCAGCAGCCGAGGGAATCGAGAGACCCAGTACTTC	CASSRGNRETQYF
TRBV30	once	TRBJ2-5	-	TGTGCCTGGAGTTGGCTCCAAGAGACCCAGTACTTC	CAWSWLQETQYF
TRBV28	-	TRBJ2-7	-	TGTGCCAGCAGTTTATTGGGCAAAAGCTCCTACGAGCAGTACTTC	CASSLLGKSSYEQYF
TRBV30	-	TRBJ1-1	-	TGTGCCTGGAGTGTTCAGGGGAACACTGAAGCTTTCTTT	CAWSVQGNTEAFF
TRBV27	-	TRBJ1-4	-	TGTGCCAGCAGTTTCTACCGGGGGGTTGATGAAAAACTGTTTTTT	CASSFYRGVDEKLFF
TRBV11-3	-	TRBJ2-1	TRBD1	TGTGCCAGCAGCGATAGGACAGGGGATTATTCGGAGCAGTTCTTC	CASSDRTGDYSEQFF
TRBV7-9	-	TRBJ2-7	TRBD1	TGTGCCAGCAGCTCGGGGACAGGGTCCTACGAGCAGTACTTC	CASSSGTGSYEQYF
TRBV4-1	-	TRBJ2-2	-	TGCGCCAGCAGCCAAGTAATAGCGCCGGTCACCGGGGAGCTGTTTTTT	CASSQVIAPVTGELFF
TRBV21-1	-	TRBJ2-3	-	TGTGCCAGCAGCAAATGGGACTATTGCACAGATACGCAGTATTTT	CASSKWDYCTDTQYF
TRBV7-2	-	TRBJ2-7	TRBD2	TGTGCCAGCAGCCAACTGACTAGCGGCTACTCCTACGAGCAGTACTTC	CASSQLTSGYSYEQYF
TRBV7-2	-	TRBJ2-2	-	TGTGCCAGCAGCTTTAAACAGAGTGTCACCGGGGAGCTGTTTTTT	CASSFKQSVTGELFF
TRBV19	-	TRBJ1-1	-	TGTGCCAGTAGTATTTTCGGGATGAACACTGAAGCTTTCTTT	CASSIFGMNTEAFF
TRBV7-9	-	TRBJ2-7	-	TGTGCCAGCAGCGTTACGGGACAAGGGATCTACGAGCAGTACTTC	CASSVTGQGIYEQYF
TRBV28	few	TRBJ1-4	-	TGTGCCAGCAGTTTGCTTGGTGTCGGGATCCCCCCGAATGAAAAACTGTTTTTT	CASSLLGVGIPPNEKLFF
TRBV7-9	-	TRBJ2-2	-	TGTGCCAGCAGCTGGACGGGGGACACCGGGGAGCTGTTTTTT	CASSWTGDTGELFF
TRBV5-4	-	TRBJ2-3	-	TGTGCCAGCAGCTTGGGGCCGGGAGAAACAGATACGCAGTATTTT	CASSLGPGETDTQYF
TRBV18	-	TRBJ2-7	TRBD1	TGTGCCAGCTCACCGCCCGGGACAGACTCCTACGAGCAGTACTTC	CASSPPGTDSYEQYF
TRBV4-1	-	TRBJ2-5	TRBD2	TGCGCCAGCAGCCAGGGTAGCGGGGCGACGGGGACCCAGTACTTC	CASSQGSGATGTQYF
TRBV21-1	-	TRBJ1-1	-	TGTGCCAGCAGCAAGGACAGGGGGACCATGAACACTGAAGCTTTCTTT	CASSKDRGTMNTEAFF
TRBV18	-	TRBJ2-7	-	TGTGCCAGCTCACCACAAGAGGCATACGAGCAGTACTTC	CASSPQEAYEQYF
TRBV5-1	-	TRBJ2-7	TRBD2	TGCGCCAGCAGCTTCCCCGGACTAGGCGTCTACGAGCAGTACTTC	CASSFPGLGVYEQYF
TRBV30	few	TRBJ2-5	TRBD1	TGTGCCTGGAGTCTGGGACAGGGGGGAGAGACCCAGTACTTC	CAWSLGQGGETQYF
TRBV7-9	-	TRBJ1-1	TRBD1	TGTTCCAGCAGCCATCGGGACAGAGGAATGAACACTGAAGCTTTCTTT	CSSSHRDRGMNTEAFF